A selection of T cell receptor beta chains follows, all from one sample in a study of CD8+CD57+ T cells in acquired aplastic anemia. TCRdb redid the calling of the reads with MiXCR, one entry per CDR3 protein. This table holds over 150,000 distinct CDR3 sequences, about 52% found once. Sequencing input: sorted CD4+, CD8+, or CD8+CD57+ T cells (not recorded which) from PBMCs. These TCRs come from a human donor with aplastic anemia. The CDR3 runs from the conserved cysteine through the conserved F or W. A D gene is named only where the DNA matches it firmly. A clone size is listed for some rows: how often the clone was seen (once, few, many), or a class if it is expanded.

CASSGTSVSYEQYF	TGTGCCAGCAGCGGGACTAGCGTTTCCTACGAGCAGTACTTC	NA	14	TRBJ2-7	TRBV7-2	TRBD2
CASGDSEQYF	TGTGCCAGTGGGGACAGCGAGCAGTACTTC	NA	10	TRBJ2-7	TRBV12-3/TRBV12-4	TRBD1
CASSDTMGDTDTQYF	TGTGCCAGCAGTGACACCATGGGGGACACAGATACGCAGTATTTT	NA	15	TRBJ2-3	TRBV6-4	NA
CASSSPGTSGGAKTGELFF	TGTGCCAGCAGCTCCCCAGGGACTAGCGGGGGGGCGAAGACCGGGGAGCTGTTTTTT	NA	19	TRBJ2-2	TRBV13	TRBD2
CASSLAKTSSYEQYF	TGTGCCAGCAGCTTAGCGAAAACAAGCTCCTACGAGCAGTACTTC	NA	15	TRBJ2-7	TRBV7-9	NA
CASNTGTGAYGYTF	TGTGCCAGCAACACCGGGACAGGGGCCTATGGCTACACCTTC	NA	14	TRBJ1-2	TRBV2	TRBD1
CASSSKPPTGRNGYTF	TGTGCCAGCAGTTCCAAACCACCGACTGGACGGAATGGCTACACCTTC	NA	16	TRBJ1-2	TRBV27	NA
CASSIGTGGRYEQYF	TGTGCCAGTAGTATTGGGACAGGGGGGCGCTACGAGCAGTACTTC	few	15	TRBJ2-7	TRBV19	TRBD1
CASSLPVRGTSGGAFNEQFF	TGTGCCAGCAGCTTACCAGTTAGGGGGACTAGCGGGGGGGCCTTCAATGAGCAGTTCTTC	few	20	TRBJ2-1	TRBV7-9	TRBD2
CASSLEGGAKNIQYF	TGTGCCAGCAGCCTTGAGGGGGGAGCCAAAAACATTCAGTACTTC	many	15	TRBJ2-4	TRBV11-2	NA
CASSPAGYGELFF	TGTGCCAGCAGCCCCGCGGGGTACGGGGAGCTGTTTTTT	NA	13	TRBJ2-2	TRBV7-2	NA
CASREGLAGVESYNEQFF	TGTGCCAGTCGCGAGGGACTAGCGGGAGTTGAGTCCTACAATGAGCAGTTCTTC	once	18	TRBJ2-1	TRBV2	TRBD2
CASSQGGGGYTF	TGCGCCAGCAGCCAAGGGGGGGGTGGCTACACCTTC	NA	12	TRBJ1-2	TRBV7-3	NA
CASSSLASPSYEQYF	TGTGCCAGCAGCTCACTAGCGTCTCCCTCCTACGAGCAGTACTTC	many	15	TRBJ2-7	TRBV7-9	TRBD2
CASSLGGYQPQHF	TGTGCCAGCAGCTTGGGGGGTTATCAGCCCCAGCATTTT	NA	13	TRBJ1-5	TRBV5-6	NA
CASSTGDSTDTQYF	TGCGCCAGCAGCACAGGGGACAGCACAGATACGCAGTATTTT	few	14	TRBJ2-3	TRBV5-1	TRBD1
CAIGGGGGRIYGYTF	TGTGCCATCGGTGGAGGGGGCGGGCGCATTTATGGCTACACCTTC	few	15	TRBJ1-2	TRBV10-3	TRBD1
CASSSLATSGQETQYF	TGCGCCAGCAGCTCCCTCGCGACTAGCGGACAAGAGACCCAGTACTTC	many	16	TRBJ2-5	TRBV4-1	TRBD2
CASSQVGDTTIYF	TGCGCCAGCAGCCAAGTGGGGGATACGACCATATATTTT	many	13	TRBJ1-3	TRBV4-1	NA
CASSESWGRDQPQHF	TGCGCCAGCAGTGAGTCATGGGGCAGGGATCAGCCCCAGCATTTT	NA	15	TRBJ1-5	TRBV10-2	NA
CASSVEAVIDNEQFF	TGTGCCAGCAGCGTAGAAGCGGTAATCGACAATGAGCAGTTCTTC	NA	15	TRBJ2-1	TRBV9	NA
CSVVMNTGELFF	TGCAGCGTTGTGATGAACACCGGGGAGCTGTTTTTT	NA	12	TRBJ2-2	TRBV29-1	NA
CASQTMPFANSGANVLTF	TGTGCCAGCCAAACGATGCCGTTCGCAAACTCTGGGGCCAACGTCCTGACTTTC	many	18	TRBJ2-6	TRBV7-8	NA
CSVYEGTEAFF	TGCAGCGTATATGAGGGCACTGAAGCTTTCTTT	NA	11	TRBJ1-1	TRBV29-1	NA
CASSSSGATDTQYF	TGTGCCAGCAGCTCGAGCGGGGCAACAGATACGCAGTATTTT	many	14	TRBJ2-3	TRBV5-6	TRBD2
CATSRTGEQYF	TGTGCCACCAGCAGAACGGGGGAGCAGTACTTC	NA	11	TRBJ2-7	TRBV15	NA
CARDGGVNYNEQFF	TGTGCTAGAGACGGCGGGGTTAACTACAATGAGCAGTTCTTC	NA	14	TRBJ2-1	TRBV7-8	NA
CASSSGITYNSPLHF	TGTGCCAGCAGTTCAGGGATAACCTATAATTCACCCCTCCACTTT	NA	15	TRBJ1-6	TRBV6-5	NA
CASSQERSEGMANYGYTF	TGTGCCAGCAGCCAAGAGAGGTCGGAGGGAATGGCTAACTATGGCTACACCTTC	many	18	TRBJ1-2	TRBV4-2	NA
CASSLGNQAEAFF	TGTGCCAGCAGTTTAGGGAACCAGGCTGAAGCTTTCTTT	NA	13	TRBJ1-1	TRBV2	NA
CASTLITGSEQFF	TGTGCCAGCACTCTGATCACAGGGAGTGAGCAGTTCTTC	NA	13	TRBJ2-1	TRBV27	NA
CASMGYNSPLHF	TGTGCCAGCATGGGGTATAATTCACCCCTCCACTTT	NA	12	TRBJ1-6	TRBV6-1	NA
CASSTGQSRRNSPLHF	TGTGCCAGTAGTACTGGACAGTCAAGGCGAAATTCACCCCTCCACTTT	many	16	TRBJ1-6	TRBV19	NA
CASGNRDTEAFF	TGTGCCAGCGGAAACCGGGACACTGAAGCTTTCTTT	few	12	TRBJ1-1	TRBV10-3	NA
CASSTYRDDEQYF	TGTGCCAGCAGCACCTACAGGGATGACGAGCAGTACTTC	many	13	TRBJ2-7	TRBV16	NA
CATSDLGTGDTGELFF	TGTGCCACCAGTGATTTGGGGACAGGGGACACCGGGGAGCTGTTTTTT	NA	16	TRBJ2-2	TRBV24-1	TRBD1
CASSLVGRGLSAGELFF	TGTGCCAGCAGCTTAGTGGGGAGGGGGCTGAGCGCCGGGGAGCTGTTTTTT	NA	17	TRBJ2-2	TRBV13	NA
CASRSGGANTGELFF	TGTGCCAGCAGATCCGGTGGGGCCAACACCGGGGAGCTGTTTTTT	NA	15	TRBJ2-2	TRBV7-9	NA
CASSDLPSSNEQFF	TGTGCCAGCAGTGACTTGCCCTCGAGCAATGAGCAGTTCTTC	few	14	TRBJ2-1	TRBV25-1	NA
CASSQRDTLYEQYF	TGTGCCAGCAGTCAGCGGGATACTTTGTACGAGCAGTACTTC	NA	14	TRBJ2-7	TRBV7-9	TRBD2
CASSYRGTRPQHF	TGTGCCAGCTCCTACAGGGGCACGAGGCCCCAGCATTTT	many	13	TRBJ1-5	TRBV13	TRBD1
CASSLGGEAFF	TGTGCCAGCAGCTTGGGCGGGGAAGCTTTCTTT	many	11	TRBJ1-1	TRBV7-9	NA
CSASGGTSGQETQYF	TGCAGTGCCTCGGGCGGGACTAGCGGACAAGAGACCCAGTACTTC	once	15	TRBJ2-5	TRBV20-1	TRBD2
CASSYLSGSPLHF	TGTGCCAGCAGTTACCTTTCGGGTTCACCCCTCCACTTT	few	13	TRBJ1-6	TRBV6-5	NA
CASGGQGRMNTEASF	TGTGCCAGCGGAGGACAGGGGAGGATGAACACTGAAGCTTCCTTT	NA	15	TRBJ1-1	TRBV25-1	TRBD1
CATSDLNDGSGRSGEQYF	TGTGCCACCAGTGATTTGAACGACGGTTCAGGGAGGTCAGGCGAGCAGTACTTC	NA	18	TRBJ2-7	TRBV24-1	NA
CASSRGTYEQYF	TGCGCCAGCAGCCGGGGGACCTACGAGCAGTACTTC	NA	12	TRBJ2-7	TRBV5-1	NA
CASSRRESYEQYF	TGTGCCAGCAGCCGGCGGGAGTCCTACGAGCAGTACTTC	NA	13	TRBJ2-7	TRBV7-2	TRBD2
CASSLSSGGYYNEQFF	TGTGCCAGCAGCTTATCTAGCGGGGGTTACTACAATGAGCAGTTCTTC	NA	16	TRBJ2-1	TRBV11-2	TRBD2